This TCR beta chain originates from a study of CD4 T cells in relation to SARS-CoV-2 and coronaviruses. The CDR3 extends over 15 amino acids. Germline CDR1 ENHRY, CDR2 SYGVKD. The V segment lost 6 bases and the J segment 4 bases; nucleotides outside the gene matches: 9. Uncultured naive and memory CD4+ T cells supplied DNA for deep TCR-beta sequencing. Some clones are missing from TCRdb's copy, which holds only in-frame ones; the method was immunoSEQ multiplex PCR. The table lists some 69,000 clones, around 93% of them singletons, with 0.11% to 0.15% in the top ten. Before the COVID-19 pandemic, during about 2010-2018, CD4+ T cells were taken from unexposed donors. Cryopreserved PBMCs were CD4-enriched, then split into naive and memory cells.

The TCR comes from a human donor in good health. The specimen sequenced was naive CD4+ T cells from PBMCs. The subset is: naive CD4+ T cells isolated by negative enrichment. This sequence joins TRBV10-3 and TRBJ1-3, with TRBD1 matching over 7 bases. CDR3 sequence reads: CAISPDRATGNTIYF. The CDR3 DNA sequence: TGTGCCATCAGCCCCGACAGGGCAACGGGAAACACCATATATTTT.